The rows below give T cell receptor beta chains drawn from one sample of a study of CD8+CD57+ T cells in acquired aplastic anemia. TCRdb re-called the reads with MiXCR, one entry per CDR3 protein. The sample has 150,000 to 200,000 distinct CDR3 sequences, less than 60% seen once; the top ten hold about 1.8%. The source material was sorted CD4+, CD8+, or CD8+CD57+ T cells (not recorded which) from PBMCs. Receptor source: a human donor with aplastic anemia. Both conserved end residues are part of each CDR3. The D gene is left open where the match is weak. The listing skips clone size in some rows; elsewhere it reads once, few, many or a size class.

TGTGCCAGTAGTACAGAAGCGGCAGATACGCAGTATTTT | CASSTEAADTQYF | NA | TRBJ2-3 | TRBV19 | few | 13
TGTGCCACCAACTCCGGGTCTGCAGATACGCAGTATTTT | CATNSGSADTQYF | NA | TRBJ2-3 | TRBV7-9 | NA | 13
TGTGCCAGCAGGGCTACAGGGCCAACTAATGAAAAACTGTTTTTT | CASRATGPTNEKLFF | NA | TRBJ1-4 | TRBV5-6 | NA | 15
TGTGCCACCAGCCCGTCAGGGGCCTCCTACGAGCAGTACTTC | CATSPSGASYEQYF | NA | TRBJ2-7 | TRBV15 | few | 14
TGCAGTGCTAGGGAGGGGTACGGGTACTACGAGCAGTACTTC | CSAREGYGYYEQYF | NA | TRBJ2-7 | TRBV20-1 | NA | 14
TGTGCCATCAGAGAAGCGGGAGAGGCCCAACTCCTAATCTTC | CAIREAGEAQLLIF | TRBD2 | TRBJ2-1 | TRBV10-3 | NA | 14
TGTGCCAGCTCATTACAGGGTGGGGATTCACCCCTCCACTTT | CASSLQGGDSPLHF | NA | TRBJ1-6 | TRBV18 | NA | 14
TGTGCCAGCCTGACCGCCACAGCCTTCTTT | CASLTATAFF | NA | TRBJ1-1 | TRBV2 | NA | 10
TGTGCCAGCACCTTACGGGGGGGCTACACCTTC | CASTLRGGYTF | NA | TRBJ1-2 | TRBV5-5 | few | 11
TGTGCCAGCAGCTTGCTACAGCAAGAGACCCAGTACTTC | CASSLLQQETQYF | NA | TRBJ2-5 | TRBV7-9 | once | 13
TGCAGTGCTAGAGGGCCCCCTCCCTCTAAGACCCGGCCAGGGTACGAGCAGTACTTC | CSARGPPPSKTRPGYEQYF | NA | TRBJ2-7 | TRBV20-1 | many | 19
TGTGCCAGCAGTCACGGACAGGGTCTTTACACAGATACGCAGTATTTT | CASSHGQGLYTDTQYF | TRBD1 | TRBJ2-3 | TRBV6-4 | many | 16
TGTGCCACCAGTCCAGGGGCGGTAGAGACCCAGTACTTC | CATSPGAVETQYF | NA | TRBJ2-5 | TRBV24-1 | NA | 13
TGTGCCAGCAGCATCAACCCGGCGGAGGGCTACACCTTC | CASSINPAEGYTF | NA | TRBJ1-2 | TRBV7-9 | NA | 13
TGTGCCAGCAGGAGTAGGACAGAGGCTAATGAGCAGTTCTTC | CASRSRTEANEQFF | NA | TRBJ2-1 | TRBV2 | NA | 14
TGTGCCATCAGTCCTGGACAGGGTAACTATGGCTACACCTTC | CAISPGQGNYGYTF | TRBD1 | TRBJ1-2 | TRBV10-3 | NA | 14
TGTGCCAGCAGTGAGTTTGAGACCGATGGCTACACCTTC | CASSEFETDGYTF | NA | TRBJ1-2 | TRBV2 | NA | 13
TGTGCCAGCAGTTACTCCAGGGTTAGCAATCAGCCCCAGCATTTT | CASSYSRVSNQPQHF | NA | TRBJ1-5 | TRBV6-5 | NA | 15
TGTGCTAGTGGTTTTGATAAGGACACTGAAGCTTTCTTT | CASGFDKDTEAFF | NA | TRBJ1-1 | TRBV12-5 | many | 13
TGTGCCACTCAGGGGACCGCGGGCGATGAAAAACTGTTTTTT | CATQGTAGDEKLFF | NA | TRBJ1-4 | TRBV24-1 | NA | 14
TGTACCACCAGTGACCCCGGGGGGTATCACGAGCAGTACTTC | CTTSDPGGYHEQYF | TRBD2 | TRBJ2-7 | TRBV24-1 | NA | 14
TGCGCCAGCAGCTACCCATCCGGGACACAGACCTACGAGCAGTACTTC | CASSYPSGTQTYEQYF | NA | TRBJ2-7 | TRBV5-1 | few | 16
TGTGCCTGGAGTAATGGAAACACCATATATTTT | CAWSNGNTIYF | NA | TRBJ1-3 | TRBV30 | few | 11
TGTGCCAGCAGTTCCGGCCGGGGAACAGATACGCAGTATTTT | CASSSGRGTDTQYF | NA | TRBJ2-3 | TRBV7-7 | many | 14
TGCAGCGCCTGGGGCTCCTACGAGCAGTACTTC | CSAWGSYEQYF | NA | TRBJ2-7 | TRBV29-1 | few | 11
TGTGCCAGCATCCCTAGCGGGGGGGCGGACGAGCAGTACTTC | CASIPSGGADEQYF | TRBD2 | TRBJ2-7 | TRBV2 | NA | 14
TGTGCCAGCAGCTTAACCGGGACAGGGTCCACAGATACGCAGTATTTT | CASSLTGTGSTDTQYF | TRBD1 | TRBJ2-3 | TRBV7-8 | NA | 16
TGTGCCAGTAGAGACGCAGGGGAAAACACTGAAGCTTTCTTT | CASRDAGENTEAFF | NA | TRBJ1-1 | TRBV19 | many | 14
TGTGCCAGCAGCTACCAACAGGGGTGGAGAGAGACCCAGTACTTC | CASSYQQGWRETQYF | TRBD1 | TRBJ2-5 | TRBV7-3 | NA | 15
TGCGCCAGCAGCTTGGAGGGTCGTCAGCCCCAGCATTTT | CASSLEGRQPQHF | NA | TRBJ1-5 | TRBV5-1 | many | 13